A single sample is the source of the 10 T cell receptor beta chains below, sequenced in a study of shared clonotypes between healthy human individuals. Sequenced by immunoSEQ multiplex PCR; TCRdb stores in-frame clones only, minus some. The table shows about 2 million clones, with roughly 96% occurring only once. The sample taken for sequencing was naive CD4+ T cells sorted from blood. Subset defined: CD45RA+ positively selected. Receptors originate from a man aged 18 to 35 in good health.

This chain links TRBV6-1 with TRBJ1-6; D may be TRBD1 (5 bases). The CDR3 contains 14 residues. Trimming shortened V by 6 bases and J by 8 bases, and 14 bases separated the two germline ends. Germline loops: CDR1 MNHNS, CDR2 SASEGT. In DNA form, the CDR3 reads TGTGCCAGCAGCATCAGGGTAACGGATTCACCCCTCCACTTT. Translated: CASSIRVTDSPLHF.

The genes are TRBV6-5 and TRBJ1-2; TRBD1 aligns across 7 bases. The CDR3 is 15 residues long. V lost 5 bases to trimming and J lost 3 bases; unmatched junction nucleotides: 9. Germline CDR1 is MNHEY and CDR2 is SVGAGI. CDR3 sequence: CASSSRGRVDYGYTF. The CDR3 DNA reads TGTGCCAGCAGTAGCAGGGGGAGGGTGGACTATGGCTACACCTTC.

The J gene is TRBJ1-1, the V gene TRBV5-1; 8 nucleotides line up with TRBD1. The CDR3 is 17 amino acids. Germline CDR1 SGHRS, CDR2 YFSETQ. The J segment lost 4 bases and the V segment lost 0 bases, leaving 11 bases of the junction unmatched. CDR3 in DNA: TGCGCCAGCAGCTTGGCGTCGACAGGGGCTCGCGGCACTGAAGCTTTCTTT. Amino acids: CASSLASTGARGTEAFF.

This clone was recorded once. The gene calls are TRBV2 and TRBJ2-1, with 11 bases aligning to TRBD2. Germline V gives CDR1 SNHLY, CDR2 FYNNEI. Trimming took 6 bases from V and 10 from J; bases not matched to a gene: 5. CDR3 length: 13 residues. The CDR3 sequence is CASRFTSGGEQFF. CDR3 nucleotide sequence: TGTGCCAGCAGATTTACTAGCGGGGGCGAGCAGTTCTTC.

The chain links TRBV10-2 to TRBJ1-2; D is unresolved. Germline V gene data show CDR1 as WSHSY and CDR2 as SAAADI. This CDR3 spans 12 amino acids. V was cut by 3 bases and J by 8 bases, with 10 bases left in between. The CDR3 here is CASSDRTAGYTF. The CDR3 region has the DNA TGCGCCAGCAGTGACAGAACTGCCGGCTACACCTTC.

The chain uses TRBV5-1 and TRBJ1-1; D is uncertain. The ends were cut back, 3 bases at V and 7 bases at J, with 13 bases in the middle. Germline CDR1 SGHRS, CDR2 YFSETQ. The CDR3 spans 13 residues. The CDR3 nucleotides are TGCGCCAGCAGCTCGACCCCCGGTGGTGAAGCTTTCTTT. This translates into CASSSTPGGEAFF.

The J gene is TRBJ1-5, the V gene TRBV27, with 9 bases lining up with TRBD1. The germline V gene encodes CDR1 MNHEY and CDR2 SMNVEV (reference sequence). With 5 bases clipped from V and 3 bases from J, the junction kept 5 bases outside the gene matches. This CDR3 has 15 amino acids. CDR3 sequence: CASSPGQGSNQPQHF. The CDR3 nucleotides read TGTGCCAGCAGTCCGGGACAGGGTTCCAATCAGCCCCAGCATTTT.

The chain recombines TRBV4-1 with TRBJ2-3; 7 nucleotides agree with TRBD2. The V gene's germline CDR1 is MGHRA and CDR2 YSYEKL. Trimming at V came to 0 bases and at J to 3 bases, leaving 9 bases not matched to a gene. The CDR3 has 17 residues. The CDR3 nucleotides are TGCGCCAGCAGCCAAGATGGGGCGGGAGCTCTTACAGATACGCAGTATTTT. This encodes CASSQDGAGALTDTQYF.

J is TRBJ2-7 and V is TRBV30; 8 nucleotides agree with TRBD2. V shed 2 bases and J 2 bases; nucleotides not matched to a gene: 5. Germline loops: CDR1 GTSNPN, CDR2 SVGIG (reference sequence). CDR3 size: 14 residues. The CDR3 here is CAWSRLAPTYEQYF. In nucleotides, the CDR3 is TGTGCCTGGAGTAGACTAGCGCCTACCTACGAGCAGTACTTC.

V is TRBV6-5 and J is TRBJ2-6; no reliable D call. CDR3 size: 15 residues. CDR1 is MNHEY, CDR2 SVGAGI, per germline. The V end was cut by 4 bases, the J end by 2 bases, with 9 bases between. For the CDR3, the DNA is TGTGCCAGCAGTTTAACAGAAGCTGGGGCCAACGTCCTGACTTTC. Translated: CASSLTEAGANVLTF.